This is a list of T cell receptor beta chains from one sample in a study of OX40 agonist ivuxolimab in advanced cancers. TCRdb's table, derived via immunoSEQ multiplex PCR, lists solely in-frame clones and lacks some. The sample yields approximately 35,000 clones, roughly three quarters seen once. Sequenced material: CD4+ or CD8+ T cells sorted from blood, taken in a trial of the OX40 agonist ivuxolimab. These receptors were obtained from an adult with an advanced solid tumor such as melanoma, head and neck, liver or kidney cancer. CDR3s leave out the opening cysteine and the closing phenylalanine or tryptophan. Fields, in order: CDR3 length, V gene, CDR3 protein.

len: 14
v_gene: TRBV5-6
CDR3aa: ASSLITTADNSPLH

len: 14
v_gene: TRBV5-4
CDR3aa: ASSLRSTTGNYGYT

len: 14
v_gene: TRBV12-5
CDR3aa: ASGFENRGTYNEQF

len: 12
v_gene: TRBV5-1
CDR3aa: ASMFGGLGETQY

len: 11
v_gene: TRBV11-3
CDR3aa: ASSLVNDGIQY

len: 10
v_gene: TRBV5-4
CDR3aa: ASSLVGDGYT

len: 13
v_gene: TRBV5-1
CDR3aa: ASSLDGQGNTEAF

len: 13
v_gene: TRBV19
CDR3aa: ASSHPGLSPYEQY

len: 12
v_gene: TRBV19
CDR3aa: ASIGGDRIYGYT

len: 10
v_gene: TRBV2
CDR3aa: ASRAPPYEQY

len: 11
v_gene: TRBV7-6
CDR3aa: ASSFNGRGGYT

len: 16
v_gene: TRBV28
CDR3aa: ASSHSPGLGSSYNEQF

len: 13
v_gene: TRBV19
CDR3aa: ASSPYRGSNQPQH